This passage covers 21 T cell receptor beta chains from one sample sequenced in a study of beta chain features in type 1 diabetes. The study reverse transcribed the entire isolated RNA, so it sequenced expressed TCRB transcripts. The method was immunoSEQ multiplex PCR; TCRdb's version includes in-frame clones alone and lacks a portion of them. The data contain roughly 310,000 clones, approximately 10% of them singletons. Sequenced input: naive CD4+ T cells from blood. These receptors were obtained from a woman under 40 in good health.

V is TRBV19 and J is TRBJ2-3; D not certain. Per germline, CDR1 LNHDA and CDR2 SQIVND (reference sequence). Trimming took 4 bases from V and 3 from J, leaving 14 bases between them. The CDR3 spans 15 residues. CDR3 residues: CASSNSQVGTDTQYF. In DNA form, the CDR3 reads TGTGCCAGTAGTAACAGCCAAGTTGGGACAGATACGCAGTATTTT.

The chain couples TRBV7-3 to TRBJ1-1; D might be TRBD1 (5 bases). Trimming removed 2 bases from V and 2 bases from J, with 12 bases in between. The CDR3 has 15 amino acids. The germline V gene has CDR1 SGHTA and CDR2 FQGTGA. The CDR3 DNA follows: TGTGCCAGCAGCTTACAGGGAACGACCAACACTGAAGCTTTCTTT. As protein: CASSLQGTTNTEAFF. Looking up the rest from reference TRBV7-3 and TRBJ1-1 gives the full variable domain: GAGVSQTPSNKVTEKGKYVELRCDPISGHTALYWYRQSLGQGPEFLIYFQGTGAADDSGLPNDRFFAVRPEGSVSTLKIQRTERGDSAVYLCASSLQGTTNTEAFFGQGTRLTVV.

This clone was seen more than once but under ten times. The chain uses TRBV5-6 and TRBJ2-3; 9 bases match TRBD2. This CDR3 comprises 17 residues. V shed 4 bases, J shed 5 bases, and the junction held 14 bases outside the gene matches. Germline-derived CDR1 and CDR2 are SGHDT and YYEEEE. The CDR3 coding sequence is TGTGCCAGCAGCCCACTTGCGGGAGGGAGCCTGGGAGATACGCAGTATTTT. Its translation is CASSPLAGGSLGDTQYF.

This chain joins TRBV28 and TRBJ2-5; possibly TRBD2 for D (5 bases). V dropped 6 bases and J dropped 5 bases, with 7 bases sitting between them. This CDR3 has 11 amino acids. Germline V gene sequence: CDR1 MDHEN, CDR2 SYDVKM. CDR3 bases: TGTGCCAGCAGGTCTAGCGAGACCCAGTACTTC. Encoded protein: CASRSSETQYF.

As DNA, the CDR3 is TGTGCCAGTAGTATAAAACTAACCAGGGACACCGGGGAGCTGTTTTTT. Translation gives CASSIKLTRDTGELFF. The chain couples TRBV19 to TRBJ2-2; weak D call: TRBD1 (5 bases). Germline lookup yields CDR1 LNHDA and CDR2 SQIVND (reference sequence). Trimming stripped 2 bases from V and 3 bases from J, with 13 bases between. This CDR3 comprises 16 residues.

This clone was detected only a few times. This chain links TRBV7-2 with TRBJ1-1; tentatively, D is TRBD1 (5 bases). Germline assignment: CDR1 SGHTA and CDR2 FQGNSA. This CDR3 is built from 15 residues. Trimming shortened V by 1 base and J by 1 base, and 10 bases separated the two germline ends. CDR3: CASSLEAGKNTEAFF. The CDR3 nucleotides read TGTGCCAGCAGCTTAGAGGCAGGGAAGAACACTGAAGCTTTCTTT.

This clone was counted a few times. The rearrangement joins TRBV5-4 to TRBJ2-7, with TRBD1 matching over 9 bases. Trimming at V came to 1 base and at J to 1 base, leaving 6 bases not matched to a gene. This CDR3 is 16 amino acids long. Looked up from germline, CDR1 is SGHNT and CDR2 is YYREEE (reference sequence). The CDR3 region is CASSLIRDRESYEQYF. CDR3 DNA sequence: TGTGCCAGCAGCTTGATACGGGACAGGGAGTCCTACGAGCAGTACTTC.

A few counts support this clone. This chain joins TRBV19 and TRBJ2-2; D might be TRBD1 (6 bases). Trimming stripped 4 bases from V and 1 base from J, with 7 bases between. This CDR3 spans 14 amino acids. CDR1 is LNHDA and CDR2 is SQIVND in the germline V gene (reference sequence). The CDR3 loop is CASSKGQNTGELFF. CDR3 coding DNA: TGTGCCAGTAGTAAGGGACAGAACACCGGGGAGCTGTTTTTT. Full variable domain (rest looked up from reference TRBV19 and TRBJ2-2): DGGITQSPKYLFRKEGQNVTLSCEQNLNHDAMYWYRQDPGQGLRLIYYSQIVNDFQKGDIAEGYSVSREKKESFPLTVTSAQKNPTAFYLCASSKGQNTGELFFGEGSRLTVL.

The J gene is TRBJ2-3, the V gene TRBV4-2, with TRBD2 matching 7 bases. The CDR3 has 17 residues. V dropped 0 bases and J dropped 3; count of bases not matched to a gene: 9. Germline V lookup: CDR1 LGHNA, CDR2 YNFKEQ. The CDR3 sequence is CASSQEAGLAATDTQYF. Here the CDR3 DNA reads TGTGCCAGCAGCCAAGAGGCGGGCCTAGCGGCAACAGATACGCAGTATTTT.

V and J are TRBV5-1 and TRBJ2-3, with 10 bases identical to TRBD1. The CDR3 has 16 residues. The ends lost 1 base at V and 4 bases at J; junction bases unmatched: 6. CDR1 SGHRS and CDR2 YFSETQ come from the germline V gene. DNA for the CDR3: TGCGCCAGCAGCTTGCGGACAGGGGGTTTCGCAGATACGCAGTATTTT. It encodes CASSLRTGGFADTQYF. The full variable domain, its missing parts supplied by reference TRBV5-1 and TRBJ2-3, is KAGVTQTPRYLIKTRGQQVTLSCSPISGHRSVSWYQQTPGQGLQFLFEYFSETQRNKGNFPGRFSGRQFSNSRSEMNVSTLELGDSALYLCASSLRTGGFADTQYFGPGTRLTVL.

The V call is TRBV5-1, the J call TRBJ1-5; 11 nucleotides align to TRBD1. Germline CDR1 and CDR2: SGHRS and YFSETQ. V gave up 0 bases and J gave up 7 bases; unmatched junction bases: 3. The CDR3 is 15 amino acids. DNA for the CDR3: TGCGCCAGCAGCTTGGGGACAGGGGGCAGACAGCCCCAGCATTTT. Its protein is CASSLGTGGRQPQHF.

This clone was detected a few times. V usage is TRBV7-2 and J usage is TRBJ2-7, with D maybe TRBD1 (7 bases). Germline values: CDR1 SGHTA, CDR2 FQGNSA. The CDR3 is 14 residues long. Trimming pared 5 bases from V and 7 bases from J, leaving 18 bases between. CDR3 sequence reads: CASSRGGGGWEQYF. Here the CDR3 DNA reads TGTGCCAGCAGCCGAGGTGGAGGGGGCTGGGAGCAGTACTTC.

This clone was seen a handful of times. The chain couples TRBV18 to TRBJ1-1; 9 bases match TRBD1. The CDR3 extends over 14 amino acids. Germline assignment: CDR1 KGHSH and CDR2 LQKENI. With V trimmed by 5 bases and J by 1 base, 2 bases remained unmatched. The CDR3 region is CASSETGGNTEAFF. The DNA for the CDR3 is TGTGCCAGCTCAGAGACAGGGGGGAACACTGAAGCTTTCTTT.

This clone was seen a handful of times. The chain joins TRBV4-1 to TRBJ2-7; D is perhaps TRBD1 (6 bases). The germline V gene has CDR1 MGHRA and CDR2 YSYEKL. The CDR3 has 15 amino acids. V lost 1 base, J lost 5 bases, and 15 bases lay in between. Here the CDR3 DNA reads TGCGCCAGCAGCCAAGGTCTTGGGGGCCGGGACGAGCAGTACTTC. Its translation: CASSQGLGGRDEQYF.

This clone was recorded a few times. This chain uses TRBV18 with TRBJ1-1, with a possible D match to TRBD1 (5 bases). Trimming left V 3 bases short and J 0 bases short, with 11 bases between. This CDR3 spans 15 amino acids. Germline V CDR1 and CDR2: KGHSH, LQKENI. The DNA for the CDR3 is TGTGCCAGCTCACCCATCCAGGGCCTGAACACTGAAGCTTTCTTT. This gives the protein CASSPIQGLNTEAFF.

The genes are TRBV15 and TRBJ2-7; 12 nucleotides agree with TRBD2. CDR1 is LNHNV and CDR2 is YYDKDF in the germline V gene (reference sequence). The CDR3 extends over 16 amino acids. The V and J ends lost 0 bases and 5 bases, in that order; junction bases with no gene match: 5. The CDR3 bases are TGTGCCACCAGCAGAGAACCGGGACTAGCGGGCCACGAGCAGTACTTC. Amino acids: CATSREPGLAGHEQYF. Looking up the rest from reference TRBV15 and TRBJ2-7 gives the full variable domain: DAMVIQNPRYQVTQFGKPVTLSCSQTLNHNVMYWYQQKSSQAPKLLFHYYDKDFNNEADTPDNFQSRRPNTSFCFLDIRSPGLGDTAMYLCATSREPGLAGHEQYFGPGTRLTVT.

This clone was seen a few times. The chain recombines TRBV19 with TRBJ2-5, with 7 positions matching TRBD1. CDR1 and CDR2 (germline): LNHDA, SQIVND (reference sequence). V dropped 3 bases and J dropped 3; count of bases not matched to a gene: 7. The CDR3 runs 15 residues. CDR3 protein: CASSMNYGTEETQYF. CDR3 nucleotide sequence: TGTGCCAGTAGTATGAATTACGGGACAGAAGAGACCCAGTACTTC.

The CDR3 spells CASSPPSGSMNEQFF. CDR3 in DNA: TGTGCCAGCAGCCCCCCTAGCGGGAGTATGAATGAGCAGTTCTTC. The chain is built from TRBV14 and TRBJ2-1, with 10 positions matching TRBD2. V dropped 4 bases and J dropped 7; count of bases not matched to a gene: 7. Germline V gene data show CDR1 as SGHDN and CDR2 as FVKESK. The length of the CDR3 is 15 residues.

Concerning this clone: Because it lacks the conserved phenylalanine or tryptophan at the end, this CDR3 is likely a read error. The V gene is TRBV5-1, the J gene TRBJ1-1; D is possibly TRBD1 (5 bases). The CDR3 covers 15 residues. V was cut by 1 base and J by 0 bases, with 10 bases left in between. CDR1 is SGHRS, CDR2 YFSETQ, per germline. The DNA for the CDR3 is TGCGCCAGCAGCTTGCCAACAGGTTTGAACACTGAAGCTTTCTCT. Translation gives CASSLPTGLNTEAFS.

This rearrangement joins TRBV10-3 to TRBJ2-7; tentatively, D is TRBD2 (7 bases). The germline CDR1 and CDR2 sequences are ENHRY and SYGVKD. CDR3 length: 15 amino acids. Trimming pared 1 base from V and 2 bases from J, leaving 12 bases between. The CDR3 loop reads CAISEWEGEAYEQYF. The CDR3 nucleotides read TGTGCCATCAGTGAGTGGGAGGGGGAAGCCTACGAGCAGTACTTC.

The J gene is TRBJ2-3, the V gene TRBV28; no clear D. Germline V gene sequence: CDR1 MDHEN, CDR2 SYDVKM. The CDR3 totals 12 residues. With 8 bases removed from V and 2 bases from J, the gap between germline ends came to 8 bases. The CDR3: CASRPSTDTQYF. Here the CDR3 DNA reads TGTGCCAGCCGTCCTTCCACAGATACGCAGTATTTT.